This T cell receptor (beta chain) comes out of a study of T cell responses to AZD1222 COVID-19 vaccine. Study results and limitations: Researchers report vaccine-associated CD4 TCRs spanning spike, with dominance at 160-218 and 743-854. Donor demographics were predominantly white British with a female majority; clonal diversity may be underestimated.

As to this clone: The antigen remains unidentified. The same CDR3 can be traced to other DNA sequences in this sample.

The protocol was immunoSEQ multiplex PCR, while the TCRdb copy is restricted to in-frame clones and leaves out a portion. The sample includes about 180,000 clones, around nine tenths of them seen just once. The ends were cut back, 3 bases at V and 4 bases at J, with 4 bases in the middle. Germline lookup yields CDR1 LNHDA and CDR2 SQIVND (reference sequence). This CDR3 region has 12 residues. The clonotype was recovered from an adult in good health. The chain is built from TRBV19 and TRBJ1-5; D is undetermined. The sample in question was peripheral blood, obtained on day 0 of AZD1222 vaccination. The CDR3 region is CASSIRNQPQHF. Here the CDR3 DNA reads TGTGCCAGTAGTATCCGGAATCAGCCCCAGCATTTT. The whole variable domain, remainder taken from reference TRBV19 and TRBJ1-5, is DGGITQSPKYLFRKEGQNVTLSCEQNLNHDAMYWYRQDPGQGLRLIYYSQIVNDFQKGDIAEGYSVSREKKESFPLTVTSAQKNPTAFYLCASSIRNQPQHFGDGTRLSIL.